Shown below are 18 T cell receptor beta chains from a single sample sequenced in a study of blood T cell repertoires in COVID-19. This table comes from immunoSEQ multiplex PCR, and its TCRdb copy is limited to in-frame clones, with some not included. The data hold about 230,000 clones, with roughly 82% observed a single time. Sequenced material: peripheral blood. The receptors shown here come from a man between 35 and 55 years old who had recovered from COVID-19.

V usage is TRBV7-8 and J usage is TRBJ1-2, with a weak D call TRBD1 (6 bases). V lost 3 bases, J lost 4 bases, and 9 bases lay in between. The CDR3 has 13 residues. Germline values: CDR1 SGHVS, CDR2 FQNEAQ. CDR3 protein: CASSFDRIYGYTF. CDR3 in DNA: TGTGCCAGCAGCTTCGACAGGATCTATGGCTACACCTTC.

The V call is TRBV4-3, the J call TRBJ1-4; D uncertain. V was trimmed by 1 base and J by 6 bases, leaving 6 bases between them. This CDR3 has 13 residues. Per germline, CDR1 LGHNA and CDR2 YSLEER. The CDR3 bases are TGCGCCAGCAGCCAAGTGGCCTATGAAAAACTGTTTTTT. Translation: CASSQVAYEKLFF.

The J gene is TRBJ1-6, the V gene TRBV11-2; D is uncertain. V was trimmed by 5 bases and J by 6 bases, leaving 11 bases between them. Germline V CDR1 and CDR2: SGHAT, FQNNGV. The CDR3 sequence is 14 residues long. This CDR3 reads CASSAAGSNSPLHF. In DNA, the CDR3 is TGTGCCAGCAGCGCCGCCGGGTCTAATTCACCCCTCCACTTT.

The gene calls are TRBV20-1 and TRBJ2-5, with 7 bases that match TRBD2. J lost 2 bases, V lost 3 bases, and 3 bases had no gene match. CDR1 and CDR2 from the germline V gene are DFQATT and SNEGSKA (reference sequence). The CDR3 has 13 amino acids. The CDR3 DNA reads as TGCAGTGCTAGTCCGGGACTACAAGAGACCCAGTACTTC. This sequence encodes CSASPGLQETQYF.

The rearrangement links TRBV3-1 (or the pseudogene TRBV3-2) to TRBJ1-5; TRBD1 is a possible D gene (6 bases). CDR3 length: 21 residues. Germline values: CDR1 LGHDT, CDR2 YNNKEL (reference sequence). Trimming removed 3 bases at V and 1 base at J, with 28 bases between. CDR3 DNA: TGTGCCAGCAGCCATTTTTTATTTTCGGGGGGCGTTTTGGTGAGCAATCAGCCCCAGCATTTT. It codes for CASSHFLFSGGVLVSNQPQHF.

The V and J genes are TRBV7-9 and TRBJ2-2; D is perhaps TRBD2 (6 bases). The CDR3 covers 15 residues. The ends were cut back, 7 bases at V and 2 bases at J, with 14 bases in the middle. Germline-derived CDR1 and CDR2 are SEHNR and FQNEAQ (reference sequence). The DNA of the CDR3 is TGTGCCAGCACACCTACGGAGGGAAACACCGGGGAGCTGTTTTTT. Translating gives CASTPTEGNTGELFF. Full variable domain (missing parts from reference TRBV7-9 and TRBJ2-2): DTGVSQNPRHKITKRGQNVTFRCDPISEHNRLYWYRQTLGQGPEFLTYFQNEAQLEKSRLLSDRFSAERPKGSFSTLEIQRTEQGDSAMYLCASTPTEGNTGELFFGEGSRLTVL.

V usage is TRBV30 and J usage is TRBJ1-3; 7 nucleotides match TRBD1. With V trimmed by 2 bases and J by 2 bases, 3 bases remained unmatched. This CDR3 is 14 amino acids long. Germline loops: CDR1 GTSNPN, CDR2 SVGIG (reference sequence). In DNA, the CDR3 is TGTGCCTGGAGTATGGGACAGACTGGAAACACCATATATTTT. It translates to CAWSMGQTGNTIYF.

This clone has just a few counts. The chain combines TRBV7-8 with TRBJ2-7, with D possibly TRBD2 on 6 matching bases. The germline CDR1 and CDR2 sequences are SGHVS and FQNEAQ. This CDR3 spans 17 amino acids. Trimming left V 4 bases short and J 0 bases short, with 19 bases between. CDR3 residues: CASSSQPSGLFSYEQYF. Written as DNA, the CDR3 is TGTGCCAGCAGCTCGCAACCGTCGGGACTTTTCTCCTACGAGCAGTACTTC.

This sequence joins TRBV18 and TRBJ2-2, with D possibly being TRBD1 (6 bases). CDR1 and CDR2 from the germline V gene are KGHSH and LQKENI. CDR3 length equals 17 residues. The germline V and J ends were trimmed by 3 bases and 0 bases, with 14 bases remaining between them. The DNA of the CDR3 is TGTGCCAGCTCACCCCGATACGGACAGACGAACACCGGGGAGCTGTTTTTT. This gives the protein CASSPRYGQTNTGELFF.

This chain joins TRBV2 and TRBJ1-2, with TRBD1 matching over 7 bases. CDR1 is SNHLY and CDR2 is FYNNEI in the germline V gene. CDR3 length equals 14 residues. V dropped 4 bases and J dropped 5; count of bases not matched to a gene: 7. CDR3 residues: CASSVGRGNYGYTF. CDR3 DNA sequence: TGTGCCAGCAGTGTGGGCAGGGGGAATTATGGCTACACCTTC. The full variable domain, completed using reference TRBV2 and TRBJ1-2, is EPEVTQTPSHQVTQMGQEVILRCVPISNHLYFYWYRQILGQKVEFLVSFYNNEISEKSEIFDDQFSVERPDGSNFTLKIRSTKLEDSAMYFCASSVGRGNYGYTFGSGTRLTVV.

The chain has TRBV19 and TRBJ2-7; 10 bases are a match to TRBD1. J was trimmed by 3 bases and V by 5 bases; bases with no gene match: 7. The V gene's germline CDR1 is LNHDA and CDR2 SQIVND (reference sequence). The CDR3 has 15 amino acids. The CDR3 DNA is TGTGCCAGTAGTGCCACCGGGACAGGGGTCTACGAGCAGTACTTC. Residues: CASSATGTGVYEQYF.

The V gene is TRBV6-6, the J gene TRBJ2-2; D not certain. Trimming removed 5 bases at V and 4 bases at J, with 11 bases between. The CDR3 is 14 amino acids. From germline, CDR1 is MNHNY and CDR2 SVGAGI (reference sequence). CDR3 nucleotides: TGTGCCAGCAGTACCACGGGTACCACCGGGGAGCTGTTTTTT. Its protein is CASSTTGTTGELFF.

The CDR3 bases are TGTGCCAGCGGGCCGAGGGGACTCCACAATGAGCAGTTCTTC. Translating it yields CASGPRGLHNEQFF. This chain links TRBV7-9 with TRBJ2-1, with TRBD2 as a possible D gene (6 bases). There are 14 residues in the CDR3. Trimming left V 8 bases short and J 5 bases short, with 16 bases between. Germline V gives CDR1 SEHNR, CDR2 FQNEAQ (reference sequence).

The chain carries TRBV6-5 and TRBJ2-5; 7 bases line up with TRBD1. From germline, CDR1 is MNHEY and CDR2 SVGAGI. The CDR3 sequence is 15 residues long. Losses at the gene ends were 7 bases for V and 5 bases for J; bases not matched to a gene: 13. This chain's CDR3 is CASTTTGSIWETQYF. CDR3 in DNA: TGTGCCAGCACCACGACAGGGTCGATATGGGAGACCCAGTACTTC.

This clone was seen a handful of times. This sequence joins TRBV27 and TRBJ1-1; D perhaps matches TRBD1 (5 bases). Trimming cost V 0 bases and J 0 bases, with 8 bases left between them. The germline V gene encodes CDR1 MNHEY and CDR2 SMNVEV (reference sequence). This CDR3 contains 15 residues. The CDR3, as DNA: TGTGCCAGCAGTTTATCGGCAGGGCTGAACACTGAAGCTTTCTTT. Encoded protein: CASSLSAGLNTEAFF.

The chain employs TRBV19 and TRBJ2-3; a weak D match, TRBD2 (6 bases). CDR3 size: 15 residues. The V end lost 3 bases, the J end lost 2 bases, and 12 bases lay between the germline ends. Germline V lookup: CDR1 LNHDA, CDR2 SQIVND (reference sequence). The CDR3 nucleotides read TGTGCCAGTAGTATGGGCGGGGCACCCACAGATACGCAGTATTTT. This gives the protein CASSMGGAPTDTQYF.

V gene TRBV29-1 combines with J gene TRBJ2-7; possible D gene TRBD2, 6 bases. V lost 4 bases and J lost 2, with 9 bases in between. The V gene's germline CDR1 is SQVTM and CDR2 ANQGSEA. The CDR3 is 12 amino acids. The CDR3 region is CSVGRGTYEQYF. In DNA form, the CDR3 reads TGCAGCGTTGGGCGGGGAACCTACGAGCAGTACTTC.

The chain couples TRBV7-8 to TRBJ2-1, with D uncertain. The CDR3 contains 14 residues. V was shortened by 1 base and J by 3 bases, with 7 bases between the two germline ends. Germline V lookup: CDR1 SGHVS, CDR2 FQNEAQ. This CDR3 reads CASSLGQRYNEQFF. The CDR3 coding sequence is TGTGCCAGCAGCTTAGGACAACGCTACAATGAGCAGTTCTTC.